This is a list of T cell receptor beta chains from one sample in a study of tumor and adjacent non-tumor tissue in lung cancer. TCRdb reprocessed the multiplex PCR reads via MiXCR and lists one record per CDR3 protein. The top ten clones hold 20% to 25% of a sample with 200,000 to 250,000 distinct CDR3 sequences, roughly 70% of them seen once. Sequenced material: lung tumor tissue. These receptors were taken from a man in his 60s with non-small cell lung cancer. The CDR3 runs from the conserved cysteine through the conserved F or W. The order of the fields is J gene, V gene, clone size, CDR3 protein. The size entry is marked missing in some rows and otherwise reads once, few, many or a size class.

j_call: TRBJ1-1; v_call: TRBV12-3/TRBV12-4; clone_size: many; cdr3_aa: CASSLTQGAGNTEAFF
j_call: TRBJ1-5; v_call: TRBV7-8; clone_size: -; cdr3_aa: CASSLTGTKPQHF
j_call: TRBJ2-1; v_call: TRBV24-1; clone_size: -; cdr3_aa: CATSDPGTEVMDEQFF
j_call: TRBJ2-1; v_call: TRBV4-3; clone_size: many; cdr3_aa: CASSQDPEGGIRNEQFF
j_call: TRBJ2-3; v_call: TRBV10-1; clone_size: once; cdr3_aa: CATSRTPGNTDTQYF
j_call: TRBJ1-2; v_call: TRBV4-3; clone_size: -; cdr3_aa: CASSQDLGVGTGGYGCTF
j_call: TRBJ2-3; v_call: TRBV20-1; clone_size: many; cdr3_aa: CSAGGIWTQYF
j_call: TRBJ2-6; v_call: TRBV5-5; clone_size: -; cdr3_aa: CANSLGGTEANVLTF
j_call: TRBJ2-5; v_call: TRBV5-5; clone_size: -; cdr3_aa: CASSDDAETQYF
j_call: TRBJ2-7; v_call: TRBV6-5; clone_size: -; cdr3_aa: CASSYSTGALVYEQYF
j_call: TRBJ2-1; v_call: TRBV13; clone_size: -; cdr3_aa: CASSLDRVNEQFF
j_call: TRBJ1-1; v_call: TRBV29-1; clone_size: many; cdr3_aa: CSVQTSNTEAFF
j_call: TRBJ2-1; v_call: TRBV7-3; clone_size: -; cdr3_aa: CASSPGLAGGTNNEQFF
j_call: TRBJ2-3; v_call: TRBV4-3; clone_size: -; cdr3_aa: CASNQGPSEVTDTQYF
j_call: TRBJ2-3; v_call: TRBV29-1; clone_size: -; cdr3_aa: CSVEDVDQYF
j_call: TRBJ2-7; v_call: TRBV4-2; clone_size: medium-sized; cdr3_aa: CASSQDLGDLGEQYF
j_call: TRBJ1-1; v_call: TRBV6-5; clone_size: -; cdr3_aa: CASSSTRGKAFF
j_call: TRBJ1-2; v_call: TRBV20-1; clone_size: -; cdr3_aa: CSVNARRIYGYTF
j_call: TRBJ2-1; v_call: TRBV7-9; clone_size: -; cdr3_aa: CASSPKTSRNNEQFF
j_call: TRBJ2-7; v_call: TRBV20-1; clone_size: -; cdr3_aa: CSARVAVKLYDQYF
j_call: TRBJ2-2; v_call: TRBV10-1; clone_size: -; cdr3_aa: CASRETGTGELFF
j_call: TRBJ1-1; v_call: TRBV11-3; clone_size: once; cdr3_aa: CASSLGSATGSRYLNTEDFF
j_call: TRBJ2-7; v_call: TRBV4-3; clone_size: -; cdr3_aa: CASSQDWIHSYEQYF
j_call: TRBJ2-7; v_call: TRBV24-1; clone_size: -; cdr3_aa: CATGQEGYEQYF
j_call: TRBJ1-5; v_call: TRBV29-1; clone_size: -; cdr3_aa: CSVAEGQNPNRPQHF
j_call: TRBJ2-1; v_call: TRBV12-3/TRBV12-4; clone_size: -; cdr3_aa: CGSSPKPGLAAIYNEQFF
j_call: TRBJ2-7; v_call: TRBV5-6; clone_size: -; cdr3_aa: CASIFGLNRDAQYF
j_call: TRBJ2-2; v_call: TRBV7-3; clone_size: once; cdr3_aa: CASSSTSGGLNTGELFF
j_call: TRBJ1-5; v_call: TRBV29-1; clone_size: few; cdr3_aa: CSVRTDRGNQPQHF